This T cell receptor (beta chain) was identified during a study of synovial regulatory T cells in juvenile arthritis. Overall study results and limits: Blood Treg cells that were inflammation-associated showed lower TCR diversity than other blood Treg cells. iaTreg cells shared more CDR3 sequences with synovial Tregs than other blood Tregs did.

CDR3 length: 11 residues. DNA is not on record. The germline V gene encodes CDR1 ENHRY and CDR2 SYGVKD. Turning to this clone: Its specificity is not known.

Sequencing used immunoSEQ multiplex PCR; TCRdb keeps in-frame clones, though not all of them. This repertoire includes about 10,000 clones. V gene TRBV10-3 combines with J gene TRBJ2-3; the TCRdb call, TRBD1, lacks DNA for checking. Sequences were obtained from Treg cells from blood. Noted subset: remaining (HLA-DR-negative) circulating blood Treg cells. This receptor was obtained from a donor under 30 with juvenile idiopathic arthritis. This chain's CDR3 is CAMASTDTQYF.